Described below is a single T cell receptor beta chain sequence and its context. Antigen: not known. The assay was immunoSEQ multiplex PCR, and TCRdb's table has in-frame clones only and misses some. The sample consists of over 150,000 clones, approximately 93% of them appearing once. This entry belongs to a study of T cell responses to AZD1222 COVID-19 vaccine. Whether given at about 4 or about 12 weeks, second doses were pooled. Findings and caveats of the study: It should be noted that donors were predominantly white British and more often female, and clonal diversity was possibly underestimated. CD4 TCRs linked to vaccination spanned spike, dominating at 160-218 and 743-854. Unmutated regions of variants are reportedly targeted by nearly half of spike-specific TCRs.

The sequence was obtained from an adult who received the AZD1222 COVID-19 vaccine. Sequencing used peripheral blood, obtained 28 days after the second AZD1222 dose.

This CDR3 reads CASSQGQGSYNEQFF. The CDR3 DNA sequence: TGCGCCAGCAGCCAGGGACAGGGGTCCTACAATGAGCAGTTCTTC. The genes are TRBV4-1 and TRBJ2-1; 10 positions match TRBD1. Losses at the gene ends were 3 bases for V and 1 base for J; bases not matched to a gene: 0. Germline assignment: CDR1 MGHRA and CDR2 YSYEKL. This CDR3 is 15 amino acids long.